This paragraph reports one T cell receptor (beta chain). Survey level was the resolution at which the v3.0 immunoSEQ assay ran. Measured with immunoSEQ multiplex PCR; TCRdb has only the in-frame clones, and not every one. The profile shows 20,000 to 25,000 clones, over 80% of them singletons. The data were obtained in a study of long-term antiretroviral therapy in people with HIV. About the research overall: The study's earliest collections predate the 2015 immediate-ART recommendation by about a decade.

The CDR3 length is 14 residues. V dropped 6 bases and J dropped 4; count of bases not matched to a gene: 7. Germline CDR1 and CDR2: SGHRS and YFSETQ. Sequencing used unsorted PBMCs, obtained 1.2 years after starting antiretroviral therapy. This clonotype originated in a woman in her 40s with HIV. The chain carries TRBV5-1 and TRBJ2-3; 8 positions match TRBD2. The CDR3 coding sequence is TGCGCCAGCATGGCCCGGGAGGGTCCAGATACGCAGTATTTT. Encoded protein: CASMAREGPDTQYF.